This entry lists 25 T cell receptor beta chains sequenced from one sample in a study of early T cells in non-severe SARS-CoV-2 infection. In TCRdb, the 5' RACE reads were re-called with MiXCR into one record per CDR3 protein. Of fewer than 85,000 distinct CDR3 sequences detected, around 11% appear once; the ten largest clones hold around 11%. Sequencing used whole blood, obtained at baseline. Receptors were obtained from an adult who was a healthcare worker with PCR-confirmed SARS-CoV-2 infection or an uninfected control (not recorded which).

This clonotype was recorded at least ten times. The rearrangement uses TRBV6-4 and TRBJ2-3; 9 bases line up with TRBD2. This CDR3 comprises 13 residues. Losses at the gene ends were 0 bases for V and 10 bases for J; bases not matched to a gene: 2. The germline CDR1 and CDR2 sequences are MRHNA and SNTAGT. The CDR3 coding sequence is TGTGCCAGCAGTGACTCTACTAGCGGGCCGCAGTATTTT. The encoded protein is CASSDSTSGPQYF.

The chain couples TRBV19 to TRBJ2-3; the D gene is possibly TRBD2 (5 bases). V was pared by 6 bases and J by 6 bases, with 10 bases between. This CDR3 has 12 amino acids. Germline V gene sequence: CDR1 LNHDA, CDR2 SQIVND (reference sequence). In nucleotides, the CDR3 is TGTGCCAGTAGCCCGAGGAGGGATACGCAGTATTTT. Its translation is CASSPRRDTQYF.

A few counts support this clonotype. The chain couples TRBV2 to TRBJ2-3; a weak D match, TRBD1 (5 bases). CDR3 length: 15 residues. Germline loops: CDR1 SNHLY, CDR2 FYNNEI. V lost 4 bases, J lost 1 base, and 12 bases lay in between. CDR3 amino acids: CASSGSGRGTDTQYF. CDR3 bases: TGTGCCAGCAGTGGATCAGGGCGCGGCACAGATACGCAGTATTTT.

The chain is built from TRBV5-6 and TRBJ2-1; TRBD1 is a possible D gene (6 bases). The V gene's germline CDR1 is SGHDT and CDR2 YYEEEE. V was pared by 1 base and J by 7 bases, with 15 bases between. There are 15 residues in the CDR3. The CDR3 DNA sequence: TGTGCCAGCAGCTTGACGGGACACCCCGGGAATGAGCAGTTCTTC. Amino acid sequence: CASSLTGHPGNEQFF.

There are a few counts of this clonotype. This chain links TRBV11-2 with TRBJ2-5; possibly TRBD1 or TRBD2 for D (6 bases each). Trimming removed 4 bases from V and 3 bases from J, with 15 bases in between. The germline CDR1 and CDR2 sequences are SGHAT and FQNNGV. This CDR3 region has 15 residues. CDR3 sequence reads: CASSSTGAREETQYF. The CDR3 DNA reads TGTGCCAGCAGCTCTACGGGGGCGCGGGAAGAGACCCAGTACTTC.

The CDR3 here is CASSPQGAIFGYTF. CDR3 in DNA: TGTGCCAGCAGCCCACAGGGGGCGATTTTTGGCTACACCTTC. The rearrangement uses TRBV11-1 and TRBJ1-2; 9 bases are shared with TRBD1. J lost 7 bases, V lost 5 bases, and 8 bases had no gene match. This CDR3 is built from 14 residues. Germline V CDR1 and CDR2: SGHAT, FQDESV (reference sequence).

The J gene is TRBJ1-4, the V gene TRBV18; TRBD1 matches at 8 bases. Germline CDR1 is KGHSH and CDR2 is LQKENI. V lost 3 bases and J lost 7; bases outside the gene matches: 7. CDR3 length: 15 residues. For the CDR3, the DNA is TGTGCCAGCTCACCCCGACAGGGGTACGGTGAAAAACTGTTTTTT. Translated, it gives CASSPRQGYGEKLFF.

The chain recombines TRBV19 with TRBJ2-7, with 8 bases that match TRBD2. In germline, CDR1 is LNHDA, CDR2 SQIVND (reference sequence). V trimming: 9 bases; J trimming: 1 base; junction bases outside the gene matches: 11. The CDR3 is 15 amino acids. CDR3 amino acids: CASRPRGGKSYEQYF. In DNA form, the CDR3 reads TGTGCCAGCAGACCACGGGGGGGCAAGTCCTACGAGCAGTACTTC.

In its sample, this clonotype was seen many times. The chain links TRBV7-9 to TRBJ2-5; D is ambiguous. Trimming removed 5 bases from V and 2 bases from J, with 9 bases in between. Looked up from germline, CDR1 is SEHNR and CDR2 is FQNEAQ (reference sequence). The CDR3 has 13 residues. Here the CDR3 reads CASSASPQETQYF. The CDR3 region has the DNA TGTGCCAGCAGCGCAAGTCCACAAGAGACCCAGTACTTC. Variable domain in full (rest from reference TRBV7-9 and TRBJ2-5): DTGVSQNPRHKITKRGQNVTFRCDPISEHNRLYWYRQTLGQGPEFLTYFQNEAQLEKSRLLSDRFSAERPKGSFSTLEIQRTEQGDSAMYLCASSASPQETQYFGPGTRLLVL.

This chain uses TRBV20-1 with TRBJ1-1; 7 nucleotides align to TRBD1. The CDR3 extends over 13 amino acids. J lost 0 bases, V lost 5 bases, and 3 bases had no gene match. Germline V gene lookup returns CDR1 DFQATT and CDR2 SNEGSKA (reference sequence). The CDR3 DNA reads as TGCAGTGCTCGTACAGGGGTGAACACTGAAGCTTTCTTT. Residues: CSARTGVNTEAFF.

This clonotype was seen more than once but under ten times. The chain carries TRBV28 and TRBJ2-5, with 10 bases fitting TRBD2. The CDR3 extends over 16 amino acids. Trimming cost V 3 bases and J 3 bases; bases outside gene matches: 7. Germline V gene data show CDR1 as MDHEN and CDR2 as SYDVKM. This CDR3 is CASSFLLAGPKETQYF. As DNA, the CDR3 is TGTGCCAGCAGTTTCCTACTAGCGGGGCCGAAAGAGACCCAGTACTTC.

This clonotype was seen a few times. The chain uses TRBV29-1 and TRBJ1-2; D call uncertain. The CDR3 consists of 12 residues. Germline CDR1 reads SQVTM; CDR2 reads ANQGSEA. The V end lost 3 bases, the J end lost 2 bases, and 7 bases lay between the germline ends. CDR3 in DNA: TGCAGCGTTGACACCGGGAACTATGGCTACACCTTC. This sequence encodes CSVDTGNYGYTF.

This clonotype has at least ten counts. The V and J genes are TRBV6-1 and TRBJ1-2; D call uncertain. The CDR3 consists of 13 residues. CDR1 and CDR2 from the germline V gene are MNHNS and SASEGT. Trimming stripped 0 bases from V and 6 bases from J, with 8 bases between. The CDR3 here is CASSEALVNGYTF. CDR3 DNA sequence: TGTGCCAGCAGTGAAGCGCTTGTTAATGGCTACACCTTC.

This clonotype was seen at least ten times. The V and J genes are TRBV28 and TRBJ1-4, with D tentatively TRBD1 (6 bases). The V gene lost 6 bases and the J gene lost 7 bases, with 15 bases spanning the gap. The CDR3 length is 14 residues. Germline values: CDR1 MDHEN, CDR2 SYDVKM. The CDR3 DNA sequence: TGTGCCAGCAGGGGGACAACACCAACTGAAAAACTGTTTTTT. Its translation is CASRGTTPTEKLFF.

This clonotype has a handful of counts. The J gene is TRBJ2-1, the V gene TRBV6-2 or TRBV6-3; perhaps TRBD1 as D (6 bases). The germline gives CDR1 MNHEY, CDR2 SVGEGT. CDR3 length: 16 amino acids. V gave up 7 bases and J gave up 5 bases, with 21 bases separating them. In DNA form, the CDR3 reads TGTGCCAGCACCCTACAGGGTAGGGGTCGAGACAATGAGCAGTTCTTC. The encoded protein is CASTLQGRGRDNEQFF.

This clonotype was counted many times. CDR3 region: CASRDQVDTQYF. The CDR3 DNA is TGTGCCAGCAGGGATCAAGTAGATACGCAGTATTTT. V is TRBV28 and J is TRBJ2-3; D not certain. Trimming shortened V by 6 bases and J by 5 bases, and 9 bases separated the two germline ends. The CDR3 runs to 12 residues. Germline CDR1 and CDR2: MDHEN and SYDVKM.

The rearrangement uses TRBV7-2 and TRBJ1-2; D is possibly TRBD1 (6 bases). Germline-derived CDR1 and CDR2 are SGHTA and FQGNSA. The CDR3 is 15 amino acids. Trimming stripped 4 bases from V and 4 bases from J, with 16 bases between. The CDR3 loop reads CASSYNRAILYGYTF. CDR3 nucleotides: TGTGCCAGCAGCTACAACAGGGCGATCCTCTATGGCTACACCTTC.

The chain is built from TRBV27 and TRBJ2-2; possible D gene TRBD1, 6 bases. The V gene lost 1 base and the J gene lost 6 bases, with 15 bases spanning the gap. Germline CDR1 and CDR2: MNHEY and SMNVEV (reference sequence). The CDR3 loop spans 16 amino acids. CDR3 loop: CASSLLGAAGAGELFF. The DNA of the CDR3 is TGTGCCAGCAGTTTATTGGGGGCCGCGGGCGCCGGGGAGCTGTTTTTT.

There are many counts of this clonotype. V gene TRBV20-1 combines with J gene TRBJ1-4, with D maybe TRBD1 (5 bases). Trimming removed 2 bases from V and 6 bases from J, with 13 bases in between. Germline CDR1 is DFQATT and CDR2 is SNEGSKA (reference sequence). CDR3 length: 14 amino acids. As DNA, the CDR3 is TGCAGTGCTAGATCGAGGGGCGGGGATGAAAAACTGTTTTTT. Translation: CSARSRGGDEKLFF.

This clonotype was observed many times. The rearrangement links TRBV7-8 to TRBJ1-4; possibly TRBD1 for D (5 bases). The CDR3 loop spans 15 amino acids. Trimming shortened V by 0 bases and J by 4 bases, and 9 bases separated the two germline ends. Germline CDR1 reads SGHVS; CDR2 reads FQNEAQ. CDR3 sequence (DNA): TGTGCCAGCAGCTTAGCGCAGGGAAGTAATGAAAAACTGTTTTTT. Its translation is CASSLAQGSNEKLFF.

This clonotype was observed a few times. V usage is TRBV6-6 and J usage is TRBJ2-3; the match to TRBD2 covers 13 bases. V gave up 6 bases and J gave up 7 bases; unmatched junction bases: 10. CDR3 length: 16 amino acids. Germline V gene sequence: CDR1 MNHNY, CDR2 SVGAGI (reference sequence). The CDR3 coding sequence is TGTGCCAGCAGCCTCACTAGCGGGGGGGGGTTAAATACGCAGTATTTT. Its translation: CASSLTSGGGLNTQYF.

This clonotype was detected a few times. In DNA, the CDR3 is TGTGCCAGCAGCTTGTCTAGCGGGGTGAGCTCCTACAATGAGCAGTTCTTC. Translated: CASSLSSGVSSYNEQFF. The chain combines TRBV5-4 with TRBJ2-1, with 9 positions matching TRBD2. Germline V lookup: CDR1 SGHNT, CDR2 YYREEE (reference sequence). Germline trimming cut 1 base from V and 0 bases from J; bases unmatched to any gene: 5. This CDR3 spans 17 amino acids. Complete variable domain (other parts from reference TRBV5-4 and TRBJ2-1): ETGVTQSPTHLIKTRGQQVTLRCSSQSGHNTVSWYQQALGQGPQFIFQYYREEENGRGNFPPRFSGLQFPNYSSELNVNALELDDSALYLCASSLSSGVSSYNEQFFGPGTRLTVL.

This clonotype showed up many times. J is TRBJ2-2 and V is TRBV20-1, with TRBD1 matching over 9 bases. CDR3 length: 13 amino acids. CDR1 is DFQATT and CDR2 is SNEGSKA in the germline V gene (reference sequence). After removal of 2 bases from V and 7 bases from J, the junction contained 2 bases not matched to a gene. The CDR3 region is CSARRTGDGELFF. CDR3 nucleotides: TGCAGTGCTAGACGGACAGGGGACGGGGAGCTGTTTTTT.

The chain combines TRBV10-3 with TRBJ1-6; perhaps TRBD1 as D (5 bases). The CDR3 runs 11 residues. V lost 10 bases, J lost 7 bases, and 8 bases lay in between. CDR1 ENHRY and CDR2 SYGVKD come from the germline V gene. In DNA, the CDR3 is TGTGCCACCAGGGAAAATTCACCCCTCCACTTT. Residues: CATRENSPLHF.

This clonotype was detected a few times. This sequence joins TRBV6-2 or TRBV6-3 and TRBJ2-7; weak D call: TRBD2 (5 bases). Germline values: CDR1 MNHEY, CDR2 SVGEGT. The CDR3 consists of 12 residues. Trimming removed 5 bases at V and 4 bases at J, with 9 bases between. This CDR3 is CASSPAGYEQYF. In DNA form, the CDR3 reads TGTGCCAGCAGTCCTGCGGGTTACGAGCAGTACTTC.